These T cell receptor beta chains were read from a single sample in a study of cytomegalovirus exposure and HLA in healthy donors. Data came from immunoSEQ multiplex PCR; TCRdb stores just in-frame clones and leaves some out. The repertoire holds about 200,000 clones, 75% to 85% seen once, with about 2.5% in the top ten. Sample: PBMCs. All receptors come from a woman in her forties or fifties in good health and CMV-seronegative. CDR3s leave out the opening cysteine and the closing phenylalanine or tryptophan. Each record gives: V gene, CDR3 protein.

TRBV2,ASNDLYRDNKPQH
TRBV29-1,SGVFGGDQPQH
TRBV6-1,ASRRVRTGTDTQY
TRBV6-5,ASSYEYSGTEAF
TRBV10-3,AISTGRADTQY
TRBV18,ASSPPEWNTEAF
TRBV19,ASSMTSGINEQF
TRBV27,ASRDLGGPNQPQH
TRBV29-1,SVGVLANYNEQF
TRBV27,ASSRQLHTSYEQY
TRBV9,ASRHVSGNTIY
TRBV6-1,ASSEVGPGTPQH
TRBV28,ASRVRSNTGELF
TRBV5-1,ASSFRGGNQPQH
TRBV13,ASSFDRDLNTEAF
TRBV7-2,ASSPSYNEQF
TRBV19,ATSRTSGSTDTQY
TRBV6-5,ASSYTQGEYNEQF
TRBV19,ASSRGDRLSNTEAF
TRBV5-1,ASSLLASTDTQY
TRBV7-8,ASSRQGAFYNEQF
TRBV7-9,ASSLVSIPAEAF
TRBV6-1,ASSLARGGGYEQY
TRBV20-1,SADRAYEQY
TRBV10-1,ASSESGRTGSYEQY
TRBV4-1,ASLERLAGTLSYNEQF
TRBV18,ASSLTGLISNQPQH
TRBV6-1,ASSERVVGQPYEQY
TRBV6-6,ASQDRVRNGQPQH
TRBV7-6,ASSSATAQGAAYEQY
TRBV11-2,ASSLGGRVVYEQY
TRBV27,ASSFGQGSYEQY
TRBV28,ASSGAGMGYNEQY
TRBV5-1,ASQGEGQGNEQF
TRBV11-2,ASTTTSGRRAHEQY
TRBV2,ASRFGGVGTGELF
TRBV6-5,ASSYQGGEKTGELF
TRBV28,ASSPVGQGYEKLF
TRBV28,ATLVGGDQPQH
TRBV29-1,SVVPGQGGTDTQY
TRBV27,ASSLKQHQPQH
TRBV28,AHSLGDSYNEQF
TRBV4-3,ASSPLTSTPQETQY
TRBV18,ASSLRTGATGELF
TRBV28,ASRSGVSYEQC
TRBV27,ASSLTGHGYT
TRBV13,ASSFGTSSYNEQF
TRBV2,ASSEDRYNEQF
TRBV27,ASGIPRVGGLSSYEQY
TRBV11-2,ASSLVGRGSYNEQF